This is a list of T cell receptor beta chains from one sample in a study of blood T cell repertoires in COVID-19. Generated by immunoSEQ multiplex PCR, the TCRdb table keeps only in-frame clones and is missing some. The top ten clones hold 4.5% to 7% of a sample with about 200,000 clones, over 70% of them seen once. The sequencing input was peripheral blood. All receptors derive from an older woman with acute or convalescent COVID-19. CDR3s include the opening cysteine and the closing phenylalanine or tryptophan. Fields, in order: D gene, CDR3 length, J gene, V gene, clone size, CDR3 DNA, CDR3 protein. D genes are given only for firm matches. Not all rows give a size; the values are once, few, many and, for expanded clones, a class.

d_call: NA; cdr3_length: 13; j_call: TRBJ2-5; v_call: TRBV3-1/TRBV3-2; clone_size: NA; cdr3_nt: TGTGCCAGCAGCCAACAGATTCAAGAGACCCAGTACTTC; cdr3_aa: CASSQQIQETQYF
d_call: NA; cdr3_length: 12; j_call: TRBJ1-1; v_call: TRBV6-6; clone_size: NA; cdr3_nt: TGTGCCAGCACCCCGGGGGACACTGAAGCTTTCTTT; cdr3_aa: CASTPGDTEAFF
d_call: TRBD2; cdr3_length: 14; j_call: TRBJ2-1; v_call: TRBV4-1; clone_size: once; cdr3_nt: TGCGCCAGCAGCCAGACTAGCGGGAGTTATGAGCAGTTCTTC; cdr3_aa: CASSQTSGSYEQFF
d_call: TRBD1; cdr3_length: 14; j_call: TRBJ2-2; v_call: TRBV6-5; clone_size: once; cdr3_nt: TGTGCCAGCAGTTACACGACAGGGTCCGGGGAGCTGTTTTTT; cdr3_aa: CASSYTTGSGELFF
d_call: TRBD1; cdr3_length: 15; j_call: TRBJ1-1; v_call: TRBV28; clone_size: NA; cdr3_nt: TGTGCCAGCAGGACAGGGGGCTTCTTAGACACTGAAGCTTTCTTT; cdr3_aa: CASRTGGFLDTEAFF
d_call: TRBD2; cdr3_length: 14; j_call: TRBJ2-2; v_call: TRBV2; clone_size: NA; cdr3_nt: TGTGCCAGTCAGGGTAGCGGGAGAACCGGGGAGCTGTTTTTT; cdr3_aa: CASQGSGRTGELFF
d_call: NA; cdr3_length: 13; j_call: TRBJ1-4; v_call: TRBV5-1; clone_size: NA; cdr3_nt: TGCGCCAGCAGATCGGGTGCCGGTGAAAAACTGTTTTTT; cdr3_aa: CASRSGAGEKLFF
d_call: NA; cdr3_length: 14; j_call: TRBJ2-7; v_call: TRBV11-3; clone_size: few; cdr3_nt: TGTGCCACTTTGGCGGGGTCATTCTCCTACGAGCAGTACTTC; cdr3_aa: CATLAGSFSYEQYF
d_call: TRBD2; cdr3_length: 14; j_call: TRBJ2-1; v_call: TRBV7-6; clone_size: NA; cdr3_nt: TGTGCCAGCAGCTTAGTTGGGGGAGGGAATGAGCAGTTCTTC; cdr3_aa: CASSLVGGGNEQFF
d_call: TRBD1; cdr3_length: 13; j_call: TRBJ1-5; v_call: TRBV2; clone_size: NA; cdr3_nt: TGTGCCAGCAGTACGGACAGGGATCAGCCCCAGCATTTT; cdr3_aa: CASSTDRDQPQHF
d_call: TRBD1; cdr3_length: 13; j_call: TRBJ1-2; v_call: TRBV6-5; clone_size: NA; cdr3_nt: TGTGCCAGCAGTAAACAGGGGGCGGACGGCTACACCTTC; cdr3_aa: CASSKQGADGYTF
d_call: NA; cdr3_length: 14; j_call: TRBJ1-5; v_call: TRBV2; clone_size: once; cdr3_nt: TGTGCCAGCAGCCCTACTCATAGCAATCAGCCCCAGCATTTT; cdr3_aa: CASSPTHSNQPQHF
d_call: TRBD1; cdr3_length: 15; j_call: TRBJ1-5; v_call: TRBV15; clone_size: NA; cdr3_nt: TGTGCCACCAGCATTCCCGGACAGGGGGGGCAGCCCCAGCATTTT; cdr3_aa: CATSIPGQGGQPQHF
d_call: TRBD2; cdr3_length: 15; j_call: TRBJ2-1; v_call: TRBV5-4; clone_size: NA; cdr3_nt: TGTGCCAGCAGCTCAGGACTAGGCTCCTACAATGAGCAGTTCTTC; cdr3_aa: CASSSGLGSYNEQFF
d_call: TRBD2; cdr3_length: 16; j_call: TRBJ2-3; v_call: TRBV5-1; clone_size: NA; cdr3_nt: TGCGCCAGCAGCCTAGGACTAGCGGGAGTGGTGGATACGCAGTATTTT; cdr3_aa: CASSLGLAGVVDTQYF
d_call: NA; cdr3_length: 14; j_call: TRBJ1-1; v_call: TRBV7-9; clone_size: NA; cdr3_nt: TGTGCCAGCAGCTCGAATAACAGGGAGGGGGGAGCTTTCTTT; cdr3_aa: CASSSNNREGGAFF
d_call: TRBD1; cdr3_length: 15; j_call: TRBJ1-2; v_call: TRBV5-4; clone_size: NA; cdr3_nt: TGTGCCAGCAGCTTGGTCCGGGACAGGGGACAGGGCTACACCTTC; cdr3_aa: CASSLVRDRGQGYTF
d_call: TRBD1; cdr3_length: 14; j_call: TRBJ2-7; v_call: TRBV6-5; clone_size: NA; cdr3_nt: TGTGCCAGCAGTTACGCCCAGGGGGCGTACGAGCAGTACTTC; cdr3_aa: CASSYAQGAYEQYF
d_call: TRBD1; cdr3_length: 13; j_call: TRBJ1-4; v_call: TRBV18; clone_size: NA; cdr3_nt: TGTGCCAGCGCCCCGGGACAGGATGAAAAACTGTTTTTT; cdr3_aa: CASAPGQDEKLFF
d_call: TRBD1; cdr3_length: 15; j_call: TRBJ1-5; v_call: TRBV28; clone_size: NA; cdr3_nt: TGTGCCAGCAGTTTTCGCGGACAGGGGGATCAGCCCCAGCATTTT; cdr3_aa: CASSFRGQGDQPQHF
d_call: NA; cdr3_length: 17; j_call: TRBJ1-1; v_call: TRBV4-1; clone_size: NA; cdr3_nt: TGCGCCAGCAGCCAAGAGGCAGGACAAAATTTCGCCACTGAAGCTTTCTTT; cdr3_aa: CASSQEAGQNFATEAFF
d_call: TRBD2; cdr3_length: 15; j_call: TRBJ2-1; v_call: TRBV5-4; clone_size: NA; cdr3_nt: TGTGCCAGCAGTTCCGGGACTAGCGGATACAATGAGCAGTTCTTC; cdr3_aa: CASSSGTSGYNEQFF
d_call: NA; cdr3_length: 13; j_call: TRBJ1-5; v_call: TRBV3-1/TRBV3-2; clone_size: NA; cdr3_nt: TGTGCCAGCAGCCAAGATCTTCTTCAGCCCCAGCATTTT; cdr3_aa: CASSQDLLQPQHF
d_call: NA; cdr3_length: 15; j_call: TRBJ2-3; v_call: TRBV9; clone_size: NA; cdr3_nt: TGTGCCAGCAGCGTAGGGAGCGGTTACACAGATACGCAGTATTTT; cdr3_aa: CASSVGSGYTDTQYF
d_call: TRBD1; cdr3_length: 13; j_call: TRBJ2-7; v_call: TRBV10-3; clone_size: NA; cdr3_nt: TGTGCCATCAGTGAAAGACAGGGCGACGAGCAGTACTTC; cdr3_aa: CAISERQGDEQYF
d_call: TRBD2; cdr3_length: 20; j_call: TRBJ2-7; v_call: TRBV19; clone_size: once; cdr3_nt: TGTGCCAGTAGCCCCCGAAGAGGGTTCCTTGGACTAGCGGGCCAATACGAGCAGTACTTC; cdr3_aa: CASSPRRGFLGLAGQYEQYF
d_call: NA; cdr3_length: 15; j_call: TRBJ1-6; v_call: TRBV6-5; clone_size: NA; cdr3_nt: TGTGCCAGCAGTTACGCGGGGGGGCGCGATTCACCCCTCCACTTT; cdr3_aa: CASSYAGGRDSPLHF
d_call: TRBD1; cdr3_length: 16; j_call: TRBJ2-2; v_call: TRBV12-5; clone_size: NA; cdr3_nt: TGTGCTAGTGGTTTGGTACAAGGACAGGGTAACGGGGAGCTGTTTTTT; cdr3_aa: CASGLVQGQGNGELFF
d_call: TRBD2; cdr3_length: 19; j_call: TRBJ2-3; v_call: TRBV4-1; clone_size: NA; cdr3_nt: TGCGCCAGCAGCCAAGGTTACAACCTAGCGGGAGGTAGCACAGATACGCAGTATTTT; cdr3_aa: CASSQGYNLAGGSTDTQYF
d_call: TRBD2; cdr3_length: 14; j_call: TRBJ2-2; v_call: TRBV18; clone_size: NA; cdr3_nt: TGTGCCAGCTCATCTAGCGGGATGTCCGGGGAGCTGTTTTTT; cdr3_aa: CASSSSGMSGELFF
d_call: NA; cdr3_length: 14; j_call: TRBJ1-3; v_call: TRBV7-9; clone_size: few; cdr3_nt: TGTGCCAGCAGCGATAGCGGGTTGGGAAACACCATATATTTT; cdr3_aa: CASSDSGLGNTIYF
d_call: TRBD2; cdr3_length: 16; j_call: TRBJ2-5; v_call: TRBV5-4; clone_size: NA; cdr3_nt: TGTGCCAGCAGCTTGAAGCGGGAGAGGGCCACAGAGACCCAGTACTTC; cdr3_aa: CASSLKRERATETQYF
d_call: TRBD1; cdr3_length: 12; j_call: TRBJ2-5; v_call: TRBV2; clone_size: NA; cdr3_nt: TGTGCCAGCGGACAGGGGATGGAGACCCAGTACTTC; cdr3_aa: CASGQGMETQYF
d_call: NA; cdr3_length: 13; j_call: TRBJ2-1; v_call: TRBV7-3; clone_size: few; cdr3_nt: TGTGCCAGCAGCCGCGGGCCTGACAATGAGCAGTTCTTC; cdr3_aa: CASSRGPDNEQFF
d_call: NA; cdr3_length: 12; j_call: TRBJ2-4; v_call: TRBV15; clone_size: NA; cdr3_nt: TGTGCCACCAGGGGCAACAAAAACATTCAGTACTTC; cdr3_aa: CATRGNKNIQYF
d_call: NA; cdr3_length: 15; j_call: TRBJ1-3; v_call: TRBV5-8; clone_size: few; cdr3_nt: TGTGCCAGCAGCCTTTCGGGGGTTCCTGGAAACACCATATATTTT; cdr3_aa: CASSLSGVPGNTIYF
d_call: NA; cdr3_length: 16; j_call: TRBJ2-1; v_call: TRBV7-9; clone_size: few; cdr3_nt: TGTGCCAGCAGCTTAGCAGTCAGCGACTCCTACAATGAGCAGTTCTTC; cdr3_aa: CASSLAVSDSYNEQFF
d_call: TRBD1; cdr3_length: 14; j_call: TRBJ1-2; v_call: TRBV3-1/TRBV3-2; clone_size: NA; cdr3_nt: TGTGCCAGCAGCCAGGGACAGGGGGCGCGGGGCTACACCTTC; cdr3_aa: CASSQGQGARGYTF
d_call: TRBD2; cdr3_length: 18; j_call: TRBJ2-2; v_call: TRBV3-1/TRBV3-2; clone_size: once; cdr3_nt: TGTGCCAGCAGCCAAGACCCGGGACTAGCTTCCGACACCGGGGAGCTGTTTTTT; cdr3_aa: CASSQDPGLASDTGELFF
d_call: NA; cdr3_length: 14; j_call: TRBJ2-7; v_call: TRBV2; clone_size: NA; cdr3_nt: TGTGCCAGCATGGTCGGGGAGTACACATACGAGCAGTACTTC; cdr3_aa: CASMVGEYTYEQYF
d_call: TRBD2; cdr3_length: 17; j_call: TRBJ2-1; v_call: TRBV5-1; clone_size: NA; cdr3_nt: TGCGCCAGCAGCCACCCTCGGGGAGCGGGATTAAACAATGAGCAGTTCTTC; cdr3_aa: CASSHPRGAGLNNEQFF
d_call: TRBD2; cdr3_length: 16; j_call: TRBJ2-2; v_call: TRBV27; clone_size: NA; cdr3_nt: TGTGCCAGCAGGGGCGGGAGGGCCCTCGGCACCGGGGAGCTGTTTTTT; cdr3_aa: CASRGGRALGTGELFF
d_call: NA; cdr3_length: 16; j_call: TRBJ1-5; v_call: TRBV5-6; clone_size: NA; cdr3_nt: TGTGCCAGCAGCTTAATAGACGACAGGCACAATCAGCCCCAGCATTTT; cdr3_aa: CASSLIDDRHNQPQHF
d_call: NA; cdr3_length: 17; j_call: TRBJ2-1; v_call: TRBV19; clone_size: NA; cdr3_nt: TGTGCCAGTAGTATAGGGTGGCCCCCGGGGACCTACAATGAGCAGTTCTTC; cdr3_aa: CASSIGWPPGTYNEQFF
d_call: TRBD1; cdr3_length: 13; j_call: TRBJ1-1; v_call: TRBV5-6; clone_size: NA; cdr3_nt: TGTGCCAGCAGCTTACAGGGGGCGTCTGGAGCTTTCTTT; cdr3_aa: CASSLQGASGAFF
d_call: TRBD1; cdr3_length: 14; j_call: TRBJ2-2; v_call: TRBV28; clone_size: NA; cdr3_nt: TGTGCCACCCGACAGGGCACGAACACCGGGGAGCTGTTTTTT; cdr3_aa: CATRQGTNTGELFF
d_call: NA; cdr3_length: 16; j_call: TRBJ1-3; v_call: TRBV27; clone_size: NA; cdr3_nt: TGTGCCAGCAGTCCGACAGGTATACGTTTCGGAAACACCATATATTTT; cdr3_aa: CASSPTGIRFGNTIYF
d_call: TRBD1; cdr3_length: 14; j_call: TRBJ1-5; v_call: TRBV7-2; clone_size: NA; cdr3_nt: TGTGCCAGCAGCTTAGGACAGGGTAAACAGCCCCAGCATTTT; cdr3_aa: CASSLGQGKQPQHF
d_call: NA; cdr3_length: 16; j_call: TRBJ2-4; v_call: TRBV6-2/TRBV6-3; clone_size: NA; cdr3_nt: TGTGCCAGCAGTACCGTCTTTGGACTGCTAAAAAACATTCAGTACTTC; cdr3_aa: CASSTVFGLLKNIQYF
d_call: NA; cdr3_length: 14; j_call: TRBJ2-5; v_call: TRBV5-1; clone_size: NA; cdr3_nt: TGCGCCAGCAGCCCTATGGAGGGGCAAGAGACCCAGTACTTC; cdr3_aa: CASSPMEGQETQYF
d_call: TRBD1; cdr3_length: 16; j_call: TRBJ1-2; v_call: TRBV9; clone_size: NA; cdr3_nt: TGTGCCAGCAGCGTGGGACAGGACATTTTTAACTATGGCTACACCTTC; cdr3_aa: CASSVGQDIFNYGYTF
d_call: TRBD1; cdr3_length: 13; j_call: TRBJ2-7; v_call: TRBV14; clone_size: NA; cdr3_nt: TGTGCCAGCAGCCGGGGACAGGGGCTTGAGCAGTACTTC; cdr3_aa: CASSRGQGLEQYF
d_call: TRBD1; cdr3_length: 16; j_call: TRBJ2-5; v_call: TRBV7-7; clone_size: NA; cdr3_nt: TGTGCTAGCAGCTTAGCCGGGACAGGGAAAGGGGAGACCCAGTACTTC; cdr3_aa: CASSLAGTGKGETQYF
d_call: TRBD1; cdr3_length: 13; j_call: TRBJ1-1; v_call: TRBV7-2; clone_size: NA; cdr3_nt: TGTGCCAGCAGCTTTGACAGGGGCACTGAAGCTTTCTTT; cdr3_aa: CASSFDRGTEAFF